These T cell receptor beta chains were read from a single sample in a study of response to subunit inactivated influenza vaccine. TCRdb redid the calling of the RT-PCR reads with MiXCR, one entry per CDR3 protein. In the table there are about 700,000 distinct CDR3 sequences, 11% to 15% of which are singletons. Sequences were derived from PBMCs from blood, sampled around 14 days before vaccination. Receptors were obtained from a man aged 45-65 years who received an inactivated influenza vaccine. The CDR3 runs from the conserved cysteine through the conserved F or W. The D gene is left open where the match is weak. Clone size, where shown, is once, few, many, or a class for clones that have expanded.

clone size,J gene,V gene,D gene,CDR3 protein,CDR3 DNA
few,TRBJ2-2,TRBV20-1,TRBD2,CSARVFSGKTGELFF,TGCAGTGCTAGAGTTTTTAGCGGGAAAACCGGGGAGCTGTTTTTT
.,TRBJ2-1,TRBV7-2,.,CASSLWGGHPYNEQFF,TGTGCCAGCAGCTTATGGGGGGGACATCCCTACAATGAGCAGTTCTTC
many,TRBJ1-2,TRBV2,.,CASSIDSNYGYTF,TGTGCCAGCAGTATAGACTCTAACTATGGCTACACCTTC
few,TRBJ2-5,TRBV5-6,.,CASSKEVQGRETQYF,TGTGCCAGCAGCAAGGAGGTCCAGGGAAGGGAGACCCAGTACTTC
.,TRBJ1-2,TRBV12-3/TRBV12-4,.,CASSLVEAGYTF,TGTGCCAGCAGTTTAGTGGAGGCCGGCTACACCTTC
many,TRBJ2-1,TRBV7-9,.,CASSLARGEPYNEQFF,TGTGCCAGCAGCTTAGCCCGGGGTGAGCCCTACAATGAGCAGTTCTTC
.,TRBJ2-2,TRBV12-3/TRBV12-4,.,CASSFRTGTGELFF,TGTGCCAGCAGTTTTAGAACCGGCACCGGGGAGCTGTTTTTT
.,TRBJ2-7,TRBV5-1,.,CASSLYTATYEQYF,TGCGCCAGCAGCTTGTACACAGCCACCTACGAGCAGTACTTC
.,TRBJ2-3,TRBV4-2,.,CASSHLLMGSGRTTDTQYF,TGTGCCAGCAGCCATCTCTTAATGGGAAGCGGGCGTACCACAGATACGCAGTATTTT
many,TRBJ1-1,TRBV24-1,TRBD1,CATSGIGTDMNTEAFF,TGTGCCACCAGTGGTATCGGGACAGATATGAACACTGAAGCTTTCTTT
many,TRBJ1-1,TRBV7-9,.,CASSPDLRKNTEAFF,TGTGCCAGCAGCCCGGACCTTCGGAAGAACACTGAAGCTTTCTTT
.,TRBJ1-5,TRBV4-3,.,CASSQDWGGSNQPQHF,TGCGCCAGCAGCCAAGACTGGGGGGGGAGCAATCAGCCCCAGCATTTT
few,TRBJ2-3,TRBV20-1,TRBD2,CSASPSGGSTDTQYF,TGCAGTGCTAGTCCTAGCGGGGGTAGCACAGATACGCAGTATTTT
.,TRBJ2-6,TRBV15,.,CATSRDFGLTGSGANVLTF,TGTGCCACCAGCAGAGATTTCGGGTTGACAGGCTCTGGGGCCAACGTCCTGACTTTC
many,TRBJ1-6,TRBV5-1,.,CASTGQLDSPLHF,TGCGCCAGCACAGGACAGCTTGATTCACCCCTCCACTTT
.,TRBJ2-5,TRBV7-2,TRBD2,CASSLARRGGQETQYF,TGTGCCAGCAGCTTAGCCCGCCGGGGGGGCCAAGAGACCCAGTACTTC
many,TRBJ1-1,TRBV18,.,CASSPLTENTEAFF,TGTGCCAGCTCACCTCTGACGGAAAACACTGAAGCTTTCTTT
.,TRBJ1-5,TRBV28,TRBD1,CASSLTGALGQPQHF,TGTGCCAGCAGCCTGACAGGGGCGCTCGGGCAGCCCCAGCATTTT
few,TRBJ1-1,TRBV12-3/TRBV12-4,.,CASSLRPPNTEAFF,TGTGCCAGCAGTTTAAGGCCGCCGAACACTGAAGCTTTCTTT
.,TRBJ2-7,TRBV6-5,.,CVSSYFREAYEQYF,TGTGTCAGCAGTTACTTTAGGGAGGCCTACGAGCAGTACTTC